The sequence of this T cell receptor (beta chain) was determined in a study of regulatory T cells in long-lasting Graves disease. Time point defined: persistent/refractory GD, antithyroid drugs over 5 years with positive TRAb. PBMC RNA was the source of the TCR library. Researchers made TCR beta libraries by using iRepertoire HTBI primers and running Arm-PCR on CDR3 regions. MiXCR, run by TCRdb on the multiplex PCR reads, gives a single entry per CDR3 protein. The sample contains 700,000 or so distinct CDR3 sequences, approximately 31% of which appear only once. The germline V gene encodes CDR1 SEHNR and CDR2 FQNEAQ (reference sequence). The CDR3 consists of 18 residues. With V trimmed by 1 base and J by 5 bases, 8 bases remained unmatched.

The rearrangement joins TRBV7-9 to TRBJ2-1, with 13 positions matching TRBD2. This TCR came from a female donor with Graves disease. Sequences were derived from peripheral blood mononuclear cells (PBMCs), sampled when the disease was refractory, from a patient treated with antithyroid drugs. In DNA form, the CDR3 reads TGTGCCAGCAGCTTAGTCGGGCCACTAGCGGGAGGGAACAATGAGCAGTTCTTC. The encoded protein is CASSLVGPLAGGNNEQFF.